This TCR beta chain was retrieved from a study of T-cell memory formation after mild COVID-19. Whole-study results and caveats: Some clones that responded were present in memory (sampled pre-infection), which suggests cross-reactive memory joined.

Concerning this clonotype: No antigen is known for it.

This CDR3 spans 13 amino acids. V dropped 1 base and J dropped 12; count of bases not matched to a gene: 5. CDR1 is SGHVS, CDR2 FNYEAQ, per germline. TCRdb reanalysed the 5' RACE reads using MiXCR and keeps one entry per CDR3 protein. The data show roughly 62,000 distinct CDR3 sequences, roughly 9.9% seen once. Sequencing was carried out using PBMCs or a T cell subset sorted from them (not recorded which). The origin of this receptor is a man aged 18 to 29 who had mild COVID-19 (a few samples of this study predate the infection). Cell type and time point are not known. The J gene is TRBJ2-1, the V gene TRBV7-6, with 8 positions matching TRBD2. CDR3 in DNA: TGTGCCAGCAGCTTAGTTTCGGGGGGGCGGCAGTTCTTC. It specifies CASSLVSGGRQFF.